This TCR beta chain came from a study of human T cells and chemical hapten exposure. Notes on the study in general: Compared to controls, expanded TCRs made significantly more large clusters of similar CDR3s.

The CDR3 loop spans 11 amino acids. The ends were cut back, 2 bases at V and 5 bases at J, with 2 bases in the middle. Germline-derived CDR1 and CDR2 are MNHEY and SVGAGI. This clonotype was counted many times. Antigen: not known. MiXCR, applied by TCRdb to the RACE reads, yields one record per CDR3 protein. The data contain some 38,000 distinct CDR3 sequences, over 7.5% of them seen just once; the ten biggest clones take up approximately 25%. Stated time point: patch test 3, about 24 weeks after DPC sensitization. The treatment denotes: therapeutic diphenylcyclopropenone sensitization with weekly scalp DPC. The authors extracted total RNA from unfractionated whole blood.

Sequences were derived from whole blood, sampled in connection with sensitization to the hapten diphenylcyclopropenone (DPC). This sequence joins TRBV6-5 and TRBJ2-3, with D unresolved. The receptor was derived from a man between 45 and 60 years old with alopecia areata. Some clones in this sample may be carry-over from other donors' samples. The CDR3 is CASSYGDTQYF. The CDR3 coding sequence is TGTGCCAGCAGTTACGGAGATACGCAGTATTTT.